The 5 T cell receptor beta chains in this list originate from one sample, sequenced in a study of response to subunit inactivated influenza vaccine. Each CDR3 protein is one row after TCRdb ran MiXCR on the RT-PCR reads. The repertoire holds around 790,000 distinct CDR3 sequences, with 21% as singletons. Here the sequenced sample was PBMCs from blood, taken less than 6 days after vaccination. Receptor source: a man aged 45-65 years who received an inactivated influenza vaccine.

This clonotype has a handful of counts. The V gene is TRBV5-5, the J gene TRBJ2-1; the D is unclear. The CDR3 runs to 12 residues. In germline, CDR1 is SGHKS, CDR2 YYEKEE (reference sequence). V lost 6 bases and J 7 bases, leaving 11 bases between the germline ends. The CDR3 reads CASTIVGNEQFF. The CDR3 nucleotides read TGTGCCAGCACCATCGTAGGGAATGAGCAGTTCTTC.

This clonotype was detected only a few times. The V gene is TRBV20-1, the J gene TRBJ2-7, with 9 bases aligning to TRBD2. The germline gives CDR1 DFQATT, CDR2 SNEGSKA (reference sequence). V lost 5 bases to trimming and J lost 4 bases; unmatched junction nucleotides: 9. This CDR3 contains 14 residues. The DNA of the CDR3 is TGCAGTGCTGACGGTGGACTAGCGAAATACGAGCAGTACTTC. This sequence encodes CSADGGLAKYEQYF.

Concerning this clonotype: At one end, the junction sequence differs from germline, possibly due to a read error. J is TRBJ2-7 and V is TRBV7-2, with D uncertain. This CDR3 has 13 residues. Germline V gives CDR1 SGHTA, CDR2 FQGNSA. The CDR3 DNA sequence: TGTGCCAGCAGCTTAGAGGCGAAGACCTCCGCCAGCTTC. The encoded protein is CASSLEAKTSASF.

This clonotype has a handful of counts. The rearrangement links TRBV6-2 or TRBV6-3 to TRBJ2-1; the match to TRBD2 covers 10 bases. From germline, CDR1 is MNHEY and CDR2 SVGEGT. Unmatched junction bases numbered 8, after V lost 11 bases and J lost 4 bases. This CDR3 is 14 amino acids long. The CDR3 region is CASSGTSVYNEQFF. The DNA for the CDR3 is TGTGCCTCGTCCGGGACTAGCGTATACAATGAGCAGTTCTTC.

The chain couples TRBV20-1 to TRBJ2-3, with TRBD2 identical over 15 bases. The CDR3 has 17 amino acids. The J segment lost 7 bases and the V segment lost 5 bases, leaving 13 bases of the junction unmatched. In germline, CDR1 is DFQATT, CDR2 SNEGSKA (reference sequence). CDR3 sequence (DNA): TGCAGTGCTCTGGGGACTAGCGGGGGGCCCTACCTAAATACGCAGTATTTT. It specifies CSALGTSGGPYLNTQYF.